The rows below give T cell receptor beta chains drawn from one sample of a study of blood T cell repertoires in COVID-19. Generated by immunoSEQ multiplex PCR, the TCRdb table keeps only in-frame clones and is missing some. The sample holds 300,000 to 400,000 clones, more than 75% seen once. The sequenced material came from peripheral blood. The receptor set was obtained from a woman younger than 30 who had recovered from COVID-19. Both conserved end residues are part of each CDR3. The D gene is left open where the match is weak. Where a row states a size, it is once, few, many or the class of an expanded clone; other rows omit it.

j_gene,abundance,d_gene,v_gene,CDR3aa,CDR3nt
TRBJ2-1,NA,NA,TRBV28,CASSPVWGSSYNEQFF,TGTGCCAGCAGTCCTGTTTGGGGCAGCTCCTACAATGAGCAGTTCTTC
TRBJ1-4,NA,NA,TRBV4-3,CASSQNGQVATNEKLFF,TGCGCCAGCAGCCAAAATGGACAAGTGGCAACTAATGAAAAACTGTTTTTT
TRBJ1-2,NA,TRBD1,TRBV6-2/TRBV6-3,CASSYLTGLGYTF,TGTGCCAGCAGTTACCTGACAGGGCTTGGCTACACCTTC
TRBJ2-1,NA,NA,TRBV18,CASSLSSSYNEQFF,TGTGCCAGCTCCCTCTCGAGCTCCTACAATGAGCAGTTCTTC
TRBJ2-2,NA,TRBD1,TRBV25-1,CASSEWWDRAPLDGELFF,TGTGCCAGCAGTGAATGGTGGGACAGGGCGCCCCTGGACGGGGAGCTGTTTTTT
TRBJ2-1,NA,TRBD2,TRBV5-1,CASSPSGNEQFF,TGCGCCAGCAGCCCTAGCGGGAATGAGCAGTTCTTC
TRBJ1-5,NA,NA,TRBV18,CASSPSGDQPQHF,TGTGCCAGCTCACCCTCGGGGGACCAGCCCCAGCATTTT
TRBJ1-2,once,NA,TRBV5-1,CASSLERSGDGYTF,TGCGCCAGCAGCTTGGAAAGGTCGGGGGACGGCTACACCTTC
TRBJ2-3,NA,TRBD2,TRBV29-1,CSVGSLAGGTDTQYF,TGCAGCGTTGGGAGTCTAGCGGGAGGAACAGATACGCAGTATTTT
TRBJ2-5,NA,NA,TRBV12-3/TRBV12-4,CASSLRGETQYF,TGTGCCAGCAGTTTACGGGGTGAGACCCAGTACTTC
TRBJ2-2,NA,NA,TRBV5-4,CASSLLDSTGELFF,TGTGCCAGCAGCTTGCTGGACAGTACCGGGGAGCTGTTTTTT
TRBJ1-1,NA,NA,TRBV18,CASSPLLTDMNTEAFF,TGTGCCAGCTCACCACTCCTGACAGACATGAACACTGAAGCTTTCTTT
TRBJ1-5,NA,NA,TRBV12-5,CASGFSGGRNQPQHF,TGTGCTAGTGGTTTTTCCGGCGGGCGCAATCAGCCCCAGCATTTT
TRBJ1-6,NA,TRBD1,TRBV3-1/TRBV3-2,CASSQHTGQGARSYNSPLHF,TGTGCCAGCAGCCAACACACGGGACAGGGGGCTAGGTCCTATAATTCACCCCTCCACTTT
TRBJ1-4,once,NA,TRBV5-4,CASSLFGSDGTNEKLFF,TGTGCCAGCAGCTTGTTCGGGTCTGATGGCACTAATGAAAAACTGTTTTTT
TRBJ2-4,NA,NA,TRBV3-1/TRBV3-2,CASSPRGTLAKNIQYF,TGTGCCAGCAGCCCTAGGGGGACCCTAGCCAAAAACATTCAGTACTTC
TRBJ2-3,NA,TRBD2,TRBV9,CASSVSGSPDTQYF,TGTGCCAGCAGCGTCAGCGGGAGCCCAGATACGCAGTATTTT